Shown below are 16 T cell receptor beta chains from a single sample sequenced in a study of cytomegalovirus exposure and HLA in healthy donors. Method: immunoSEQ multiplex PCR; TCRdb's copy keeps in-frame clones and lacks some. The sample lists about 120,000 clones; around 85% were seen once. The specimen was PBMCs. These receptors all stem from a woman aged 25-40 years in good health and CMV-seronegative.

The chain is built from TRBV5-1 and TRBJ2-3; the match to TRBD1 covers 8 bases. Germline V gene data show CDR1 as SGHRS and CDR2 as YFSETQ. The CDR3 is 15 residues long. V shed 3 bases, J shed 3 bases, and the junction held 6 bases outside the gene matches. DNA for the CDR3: TGCGCCAGCAGCTCCAGGACAGGGTGGACAGATACGCAGTATTTT. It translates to CASSSRTGWTDTQYF.

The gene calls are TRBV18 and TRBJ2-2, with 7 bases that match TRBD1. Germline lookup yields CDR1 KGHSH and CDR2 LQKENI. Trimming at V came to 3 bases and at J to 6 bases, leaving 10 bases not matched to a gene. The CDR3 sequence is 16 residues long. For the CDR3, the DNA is TGTGCCAGCTCACCCTCGACAGGGCGACTCTCCGGGGAGCTGTTTTTT. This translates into CASSPSTGRLSGELFF.

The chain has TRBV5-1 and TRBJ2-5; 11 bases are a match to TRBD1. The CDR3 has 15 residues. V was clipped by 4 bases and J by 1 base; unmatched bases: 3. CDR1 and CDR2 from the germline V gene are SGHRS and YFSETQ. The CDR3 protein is CASSQGTGGQETQYF. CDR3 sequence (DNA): TGCGCCAGCAGCCAAGGGACAGGGGGCCAAGAGACCCAGTACTTC.

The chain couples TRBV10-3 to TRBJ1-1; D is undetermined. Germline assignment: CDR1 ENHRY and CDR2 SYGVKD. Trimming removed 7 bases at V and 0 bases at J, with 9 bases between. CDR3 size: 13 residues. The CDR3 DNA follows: TGTGCCATCATGGAGATTATGAACACTGAAGCTTTCTTT. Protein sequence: CAIMEIMNTEAFF.

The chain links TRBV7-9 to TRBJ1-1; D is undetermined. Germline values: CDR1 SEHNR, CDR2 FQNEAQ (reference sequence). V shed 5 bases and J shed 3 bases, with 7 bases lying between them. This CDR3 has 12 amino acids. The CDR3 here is CASSQRDTEAFF. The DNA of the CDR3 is TGTGCCAGCAGCCAAAGAGACACTGAAGCTTTCTTT. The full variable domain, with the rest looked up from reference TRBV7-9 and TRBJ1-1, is DTGVSQNPRHKITKRGQNVTFRCDPISEHNRLYWYRQTLGQGPEFLTYFQNEAQLEKSRLLSDRFSAERPKGSFSTLEIQRTEQGDSAMYLCASSQRDTEAFFGQGTRLTVV.

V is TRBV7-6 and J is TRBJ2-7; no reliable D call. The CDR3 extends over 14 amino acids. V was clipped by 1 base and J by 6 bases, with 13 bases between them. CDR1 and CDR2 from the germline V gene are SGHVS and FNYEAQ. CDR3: CASSLDAVVREQYF. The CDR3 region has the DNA TGTGCCAGCAGCTTAGACGCAGTGGTCCGCGAGCAGTACTTC.

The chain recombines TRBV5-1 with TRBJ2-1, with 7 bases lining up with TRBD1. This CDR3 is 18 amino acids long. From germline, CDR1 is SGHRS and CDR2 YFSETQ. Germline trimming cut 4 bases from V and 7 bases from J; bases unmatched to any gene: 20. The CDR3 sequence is CASSHNWPGTARRNEQFF. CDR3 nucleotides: TGCGCCAGCAGCCACAACTGGCCCGGGACAGCTCGGAGGAATGAGCAGTTCTTC. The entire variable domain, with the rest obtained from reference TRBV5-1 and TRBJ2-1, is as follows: KAGVTQTPRYLIKTRGQQVTLSCSPISGHRSVSWYQQTPGQGLQFLFEYFSETQRNKGNFPGRFSGRQFSNSRSEMNVSTLELGDSALYLCASSHNWPGTARRNEQFFGPGTRLTVL.

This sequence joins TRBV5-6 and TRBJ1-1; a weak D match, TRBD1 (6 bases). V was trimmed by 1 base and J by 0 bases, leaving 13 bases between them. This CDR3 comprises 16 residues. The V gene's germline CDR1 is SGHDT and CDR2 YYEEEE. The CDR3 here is CASSLKTGQMNTEAFF. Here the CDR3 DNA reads TGTGCCAGCAGCTTGAAGACAGGCCAAATGAACACTGAAGCTTTCTTT. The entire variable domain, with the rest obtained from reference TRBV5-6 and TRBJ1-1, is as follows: DAGVTQSPTHLIKTRGQQVTLRCSPKSGHDTVSWYQQALGQGPQFIFQYYEEEERQRGNFPDRFSGHQFPNYSSELNVNALLLGDSALYLCASSLKTGQMNTEAFFGQGTRLTVV.

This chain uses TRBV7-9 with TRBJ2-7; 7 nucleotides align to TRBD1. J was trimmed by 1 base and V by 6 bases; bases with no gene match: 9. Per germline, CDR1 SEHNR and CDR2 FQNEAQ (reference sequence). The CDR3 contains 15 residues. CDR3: CASRRTGGGSYEQYF. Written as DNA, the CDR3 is TGTGCCAGCAGACGGACAGGTGGAGGATCCTACGAGCAGTACTTC.

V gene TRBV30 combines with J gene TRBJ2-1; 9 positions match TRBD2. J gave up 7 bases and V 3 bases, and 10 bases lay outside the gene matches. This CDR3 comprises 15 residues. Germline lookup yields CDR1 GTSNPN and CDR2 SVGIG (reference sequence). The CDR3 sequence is CAWSLGSGGSNEQFF. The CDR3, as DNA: TGTGCCTGGAGCTTGGGTAGCGGGGGATCAAATGAGCAGTTCTTC.

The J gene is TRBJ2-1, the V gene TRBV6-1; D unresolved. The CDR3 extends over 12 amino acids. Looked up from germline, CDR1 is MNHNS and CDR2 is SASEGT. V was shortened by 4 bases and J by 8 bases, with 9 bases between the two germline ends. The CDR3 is CASSVQSYEQFF. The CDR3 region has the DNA TGTGCCAGCAGTGTACAGTCGTATGAGCAGTTCTTC.

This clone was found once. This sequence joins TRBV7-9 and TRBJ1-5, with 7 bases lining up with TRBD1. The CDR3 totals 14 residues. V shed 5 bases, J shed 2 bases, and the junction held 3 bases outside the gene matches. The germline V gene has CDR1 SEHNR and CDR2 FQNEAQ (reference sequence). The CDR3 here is CASSPGQGNQPQHF. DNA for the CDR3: TGTGCCAGCAGCCCCGGACAGGGCAATCAGCCCCAGCATTTT.

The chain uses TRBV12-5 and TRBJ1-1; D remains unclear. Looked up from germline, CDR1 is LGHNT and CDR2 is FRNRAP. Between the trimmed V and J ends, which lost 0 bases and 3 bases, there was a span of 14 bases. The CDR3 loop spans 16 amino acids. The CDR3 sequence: CASGLVLGRRDTEAFF. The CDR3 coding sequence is TGTGCTAGTGGTTTGGTACTGGGGAGAAGGGACACTGAAGCTTTCTTT.

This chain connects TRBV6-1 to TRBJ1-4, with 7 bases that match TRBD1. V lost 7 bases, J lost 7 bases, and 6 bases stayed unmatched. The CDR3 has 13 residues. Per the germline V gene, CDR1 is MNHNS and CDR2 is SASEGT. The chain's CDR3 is CASTDRVGEKLFF. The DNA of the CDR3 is TGTGCCAGCACTGACAGGGTTGGTGAAAAACTGTTTTTT.

The CDR3 here is CASSFALANTEAFF. CDR3 nucleotide sequence: TGCGCCAGCAGCTTCGCCCTAGCCAACACTGAAGCTTTCTTT. The chain has TRBV5-1 and TRBJ1-1; D remains ambiguous. CDR3 length: 14 residues. The germline V and J ends were trimmed by 2 bases and 2 bases, with 10 bases remaining between them. In germline, CDR1 is SGHRS, CDR2 YFSETQ. Looking up the rest from reference TRBV5-1 and TRBJ1-1 gives the full variable domain: KAGVTQTPRYLIKTRGQQVTLSCSPISGHRSVSWYQQTPGQGLQFLFEYFSETQRNKGNFPGRFSGRQFSNSRSEMNVSTLELGDSALYLCASSFALANTEAFFGQGTRLTVV.

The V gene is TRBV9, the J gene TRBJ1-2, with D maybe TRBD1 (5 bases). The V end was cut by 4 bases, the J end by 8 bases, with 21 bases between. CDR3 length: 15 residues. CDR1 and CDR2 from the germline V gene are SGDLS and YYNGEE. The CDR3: CASSPDLDKVGGYTF. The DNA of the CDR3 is TGTGCCAGCAGCCCAGACCTGGACAAGGTAGGAGGCTACACCTTC.